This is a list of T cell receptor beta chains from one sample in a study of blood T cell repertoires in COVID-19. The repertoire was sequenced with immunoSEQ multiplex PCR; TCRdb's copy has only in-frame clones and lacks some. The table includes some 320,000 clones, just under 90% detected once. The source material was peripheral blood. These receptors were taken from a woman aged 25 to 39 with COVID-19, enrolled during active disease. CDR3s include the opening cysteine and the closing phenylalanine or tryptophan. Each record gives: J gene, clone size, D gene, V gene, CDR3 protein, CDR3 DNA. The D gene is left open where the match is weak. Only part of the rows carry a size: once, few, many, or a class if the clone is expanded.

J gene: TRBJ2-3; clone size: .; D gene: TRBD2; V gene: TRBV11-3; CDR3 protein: CASSLGRTSVTQYF; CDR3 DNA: TGTGCCAGCAGCTTAGGGCGGACTAGCGTTACGCAGTATTTT
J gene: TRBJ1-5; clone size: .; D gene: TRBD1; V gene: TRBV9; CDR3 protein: CASSVGTGPHQPQHF; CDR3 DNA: TGTGCCAGCAGCGTAGGGACAGGGCCCCATCAGCCCCAGCATTTT
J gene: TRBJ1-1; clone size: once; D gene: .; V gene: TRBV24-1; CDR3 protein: CATSDLRGRVAFF; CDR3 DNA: TGTGCCACCAGTGATTTGCGGGGGAGAGTCGCTTTCTTT
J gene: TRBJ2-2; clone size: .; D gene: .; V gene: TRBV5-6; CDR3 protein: CASSYGTTNTGELFF; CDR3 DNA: TGTGCCAGCAGCTACGGGACAACGAACACCGGGGAGCTGTTTTTT
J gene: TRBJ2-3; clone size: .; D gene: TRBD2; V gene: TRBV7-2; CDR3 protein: CASSLGPSGGTDTQYF; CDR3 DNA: TGTGCCAGCAGCTTAGGGCCTAGCGGGGGCACAGATACGCAGTATTTT
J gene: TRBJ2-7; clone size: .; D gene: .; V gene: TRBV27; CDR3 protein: CASSSKHDYEQYF; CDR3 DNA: TGTGCCAGCAGCTCAAAACACGACTACGAGCAGTACTTC
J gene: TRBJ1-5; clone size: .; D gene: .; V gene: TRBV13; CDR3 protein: CASSLGAAGEQPQHF; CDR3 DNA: TGTGCCAGCAGCTTAGGCGCGGCAGGGGAGCAGCCCCAGCATTTT
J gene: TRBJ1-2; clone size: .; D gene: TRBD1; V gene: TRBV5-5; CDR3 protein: CASSLGPGQGARLYGYTF; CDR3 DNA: TGTGCCAGCAGCCTCGGGCCGGGACAGGGGGCGAGGTTATATGGCTACACCTTC
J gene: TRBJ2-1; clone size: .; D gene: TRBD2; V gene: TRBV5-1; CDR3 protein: CASSLLAGGPGEQFF; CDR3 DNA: TGCGCCAGCAGCTTGCTAGCGGGGGGGCCTGGTGAGCAGTTCTTC
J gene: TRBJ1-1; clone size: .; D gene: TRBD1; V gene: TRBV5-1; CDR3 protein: CASSLEGTGNTEAFF; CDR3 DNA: TGCGCCAGCAGCTTGGAGGGGACAGGGAACACTGAAGCTTTCTTT